The following is a T cell receptor beta chain sequence with its context. Its antigen is undetermined. Naivety among CD8 cells was defined by CD45RO negativity and positive CCR7 selection, thereby excluding terminally differentiated effector memory CD45RA+ cells. These data are taken from a study of shared clonotypes between healthy human individuals. Study in general: Donors had three CD4 naive, three CD4 memory, two CD8 naive and one CD8 memory plate apiece.

The CDR3 loop spans 15 amino acids. V was shortened by 0 bases and J by 2 bases, with 8 bases between the two germline ends. Per germline, CDR1 ENHRY and CDR2 SYGVKD. The study, taken as a whole, reports: A handful of donors had roughly 5% of their naive CD4 clonotypes in common. The generation probabilities recorded for non-shared clonotypes fell below those of clonotypes shared by all four donors. Investigators collected only blood, and repertoires in tissues likely differ.

This table comes from immunoSEQ multiplex PCR, and its TCRdb copy is limited to in-frame clones, with some not included. The top ten hold under 2% of the sample, which has millions of clones, approximately 94% seen once. The sample taken for sequencing was naive CD8+ T cells from PBMCs. This sequence was found in a man aged 18 to 30 in good health. Some clones in this sample may be carry-over from other donors' samples. The chain recombines TRBV10-3 with TRBJ1-3; a possible D gene is TRBD1 (6 bases). DNA for the CDR3: TGTGCCATCAGTGAGTCAGAGGGGGCTGGAAACACCATATATTTT. Protein product: CAISESEGAGNTIYF.